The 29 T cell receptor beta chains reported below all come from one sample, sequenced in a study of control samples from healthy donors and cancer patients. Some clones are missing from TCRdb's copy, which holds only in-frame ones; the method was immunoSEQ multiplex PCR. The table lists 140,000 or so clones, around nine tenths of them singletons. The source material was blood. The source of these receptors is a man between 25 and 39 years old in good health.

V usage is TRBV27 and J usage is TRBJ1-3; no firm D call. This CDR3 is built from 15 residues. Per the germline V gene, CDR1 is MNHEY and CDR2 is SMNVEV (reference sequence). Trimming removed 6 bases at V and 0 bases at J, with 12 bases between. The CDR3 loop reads CASSQEAASGNTIYF. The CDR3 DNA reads TGTGCCAGCAGCCAAGAGGCGGCCTCTGGAAACACCATATATTTT.

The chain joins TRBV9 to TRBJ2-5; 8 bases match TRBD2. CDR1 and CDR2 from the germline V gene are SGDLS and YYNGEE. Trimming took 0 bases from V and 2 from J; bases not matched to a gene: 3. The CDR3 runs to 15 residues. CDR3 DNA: TGTGCCAGCAGCGTAGTGGGACTAGAACAAGAGACCCAGTACTTC. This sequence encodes CASSVVGLEQETQYF.

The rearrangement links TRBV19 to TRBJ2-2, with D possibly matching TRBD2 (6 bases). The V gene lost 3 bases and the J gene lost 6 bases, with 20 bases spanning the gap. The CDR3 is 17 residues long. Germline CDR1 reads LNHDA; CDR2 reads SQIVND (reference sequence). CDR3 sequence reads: CASSMGSSGVSAGELFF. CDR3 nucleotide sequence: TGTGCCAGTAGTATGGGAAGTTCGGGGGTCTCCGCCGGGGAGCTGTTTTTT.

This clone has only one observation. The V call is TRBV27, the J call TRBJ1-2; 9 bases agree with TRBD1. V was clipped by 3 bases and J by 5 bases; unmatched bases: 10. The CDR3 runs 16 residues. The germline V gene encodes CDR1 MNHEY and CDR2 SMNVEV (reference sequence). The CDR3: CASSFLRPGTGYGYTF. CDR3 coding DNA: TGTGCCAGCAGTTTCTTGAGACCGGGGACAGGGTATGGCTACACCTTC.

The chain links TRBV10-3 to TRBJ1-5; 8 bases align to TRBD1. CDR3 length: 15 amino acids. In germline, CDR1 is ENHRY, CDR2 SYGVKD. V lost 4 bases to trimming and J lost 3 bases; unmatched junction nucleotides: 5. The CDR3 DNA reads TGTGCCATCAGTGGGACAGGGTTCCTCAATCAGCCCCAGCATTTT. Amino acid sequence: CAISGTGFLNQPQHF.

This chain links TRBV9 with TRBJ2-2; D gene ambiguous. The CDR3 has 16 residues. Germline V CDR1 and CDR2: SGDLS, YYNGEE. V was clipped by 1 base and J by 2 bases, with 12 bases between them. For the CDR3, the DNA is TGTGCCAGCAGCGTAACGACAAATCCTAACACCGGGGAGCTGTTTTTT. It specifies CASSVTTNPNTGELFF.

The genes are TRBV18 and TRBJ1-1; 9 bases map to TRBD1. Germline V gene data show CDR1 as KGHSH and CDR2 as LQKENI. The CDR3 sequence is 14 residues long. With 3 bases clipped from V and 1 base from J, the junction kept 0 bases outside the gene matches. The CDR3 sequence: CASSPDRGNTEAFF. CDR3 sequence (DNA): TGTGCCAGCTCACCGGACAGGGGGAACACTGAAGCTTTCTTT. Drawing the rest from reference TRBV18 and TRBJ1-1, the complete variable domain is NAGVMQNPRHLVRRRGQEARLRCSPMKGHSHVYWYRQLPEEGLKFMVYLQKENIIDESGMPKERFSAEFPKEGPSILRIQQVVRGDSAAYFCASSPDRGNTEAFFGQGTRLTVV.

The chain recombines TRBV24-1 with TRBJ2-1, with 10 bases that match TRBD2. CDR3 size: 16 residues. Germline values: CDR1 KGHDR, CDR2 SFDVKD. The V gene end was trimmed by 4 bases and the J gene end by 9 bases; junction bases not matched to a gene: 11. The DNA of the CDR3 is TGTGCCACCAGTGACTGGATGAGCGGGGGGGCAGTTGAGCAGTTCTTC. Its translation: CATSDWMSGGAVEQFF.

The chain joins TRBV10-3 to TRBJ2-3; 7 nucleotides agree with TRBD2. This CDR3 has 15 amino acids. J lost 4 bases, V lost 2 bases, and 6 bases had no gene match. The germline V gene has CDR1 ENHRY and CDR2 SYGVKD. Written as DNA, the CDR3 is TGTGCCATCAGTGAGACCCGGACTAGTGCAGATACGCAGTATTTT. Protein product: CAISETRTSADTQYF.

CDR3 nucleotides: TGTGCCAGCAGCACGGAGGGAAGGGCCGACGAGCAGTACTTC. Translating it yields CASSTEGRADEQYF. The chain employs TRBV7-3 and TRBJ2-7; D is perhaps TRBD2 (6 bases). Germline V CDR1 and CDR2: SGHTA, FQGTGA. The CDR3 covers 14 residues. V shed 5 bases and J shed 5 bases, with 16 bases lying between them.

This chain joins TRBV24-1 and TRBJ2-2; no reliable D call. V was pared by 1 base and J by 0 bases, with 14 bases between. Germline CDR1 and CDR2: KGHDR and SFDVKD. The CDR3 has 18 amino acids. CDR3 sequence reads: CATSDFSRQRANTGELFF. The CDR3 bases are TGTGCCACCAGTGATTTCTCCAGGCAAAGGGCGAACACCGGGGAGCTGTTTTTT.

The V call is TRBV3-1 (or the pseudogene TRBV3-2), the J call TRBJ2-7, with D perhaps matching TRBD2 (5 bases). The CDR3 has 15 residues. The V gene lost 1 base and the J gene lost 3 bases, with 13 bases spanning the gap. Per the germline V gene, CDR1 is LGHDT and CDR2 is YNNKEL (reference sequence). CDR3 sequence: CASSQASGEIYEQYF. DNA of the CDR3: TGTGCCAGCAGCCAAGCCTCCGGGGAGATCTACGAGCAGTACTTC.

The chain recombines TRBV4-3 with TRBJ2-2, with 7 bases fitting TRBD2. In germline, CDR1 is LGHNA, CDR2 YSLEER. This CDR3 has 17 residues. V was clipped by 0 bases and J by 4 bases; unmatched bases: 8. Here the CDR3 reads CASSQELPGGGTGELFF. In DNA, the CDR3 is TGCGCCAGCAGCCAAGAGTTACCGGGAGGAGGCACCGGGGAGCTGTTTTTT.

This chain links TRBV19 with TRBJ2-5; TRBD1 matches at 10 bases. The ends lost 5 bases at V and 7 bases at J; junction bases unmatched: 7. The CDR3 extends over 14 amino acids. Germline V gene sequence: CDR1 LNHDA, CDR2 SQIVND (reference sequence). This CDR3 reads CASSSTGGDGTQYF. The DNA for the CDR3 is TGTGCCAGTAGTTCGACAGGGGGCGACGGGACCCAGTACTTC.

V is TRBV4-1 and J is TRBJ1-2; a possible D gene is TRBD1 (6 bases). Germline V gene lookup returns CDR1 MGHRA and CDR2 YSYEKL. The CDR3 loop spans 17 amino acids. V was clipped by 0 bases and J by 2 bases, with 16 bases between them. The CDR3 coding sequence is TGCGCCAGCAGCCAAGAGCGACAGACAGGATGGAACTATGGCTACACCTTC. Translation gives CASSQERQTGWNYGYTF.

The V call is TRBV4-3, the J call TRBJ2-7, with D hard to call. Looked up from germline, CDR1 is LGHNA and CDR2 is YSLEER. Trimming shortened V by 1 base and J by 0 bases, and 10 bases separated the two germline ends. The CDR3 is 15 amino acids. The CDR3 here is CASSQVRDASYEQYF. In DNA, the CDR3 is TGCGCCAGCAGCCAAGTTCGCGACGCCTCCTACGAGCAGTACTTC.

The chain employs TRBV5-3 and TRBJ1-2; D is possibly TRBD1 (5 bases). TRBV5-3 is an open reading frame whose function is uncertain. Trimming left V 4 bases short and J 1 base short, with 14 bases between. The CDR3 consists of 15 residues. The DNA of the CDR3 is TGTGCCAGAAGCAAAGGACACCGTAGTAACTATGGCTACACCTTC. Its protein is CARSKGHRSNYGYTF.

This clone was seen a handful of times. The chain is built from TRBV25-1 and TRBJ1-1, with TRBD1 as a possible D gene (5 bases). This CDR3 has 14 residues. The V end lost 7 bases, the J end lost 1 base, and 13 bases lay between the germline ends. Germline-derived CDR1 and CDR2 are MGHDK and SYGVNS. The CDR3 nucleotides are TGTGCCAGCACCAAAGGGGACGCGAACACTGAAGCTTTCTTT. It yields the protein CASTKGDANTEAFF.

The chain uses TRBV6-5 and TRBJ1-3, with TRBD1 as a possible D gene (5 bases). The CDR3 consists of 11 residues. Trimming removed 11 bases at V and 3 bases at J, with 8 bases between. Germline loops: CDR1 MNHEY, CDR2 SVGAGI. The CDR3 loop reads CAARGGNTIYF. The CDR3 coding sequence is TGTGCCGCGAGGGGTGGAAACACCATATATTTT.

The CDR3 region has the DNA TGTGCCAGCAGCCGCCCGAACACCGGGGAGCTGTTTTTT. Translated, it gives CASSRPNTGELFF. V is TRBV11-2 and J is TRBJ2-2; D uncertain. V lost 5 bases and J lost 0, with 4 bases in between. The length of the CDR3 is 13 residues. Looked up from germline, CDR1 is SGHAT and CDR2 is FQNNGV. The complete variable domain, with remaining parts taken from reference TRBV11-2 and TRBJ2-2, reads EAGVAQSPRYKIIEKRQSVAFWCNPISGHATLYWYQQILGQGPKLLIQFQNNGVVDDSQLPKDRFSAERLKGVDSTLKIQPAKLEDSAVYLCASSRPNTGELFFGEGSRLTVL.

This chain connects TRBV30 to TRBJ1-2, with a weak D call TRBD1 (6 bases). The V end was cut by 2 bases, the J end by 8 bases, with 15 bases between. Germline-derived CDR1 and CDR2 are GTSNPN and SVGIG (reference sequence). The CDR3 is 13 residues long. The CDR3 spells CAWSHREGEGYTF. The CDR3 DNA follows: TGTGCCTGGAGTCACAGGGAGGGGGAAGGCTACACCTTC.

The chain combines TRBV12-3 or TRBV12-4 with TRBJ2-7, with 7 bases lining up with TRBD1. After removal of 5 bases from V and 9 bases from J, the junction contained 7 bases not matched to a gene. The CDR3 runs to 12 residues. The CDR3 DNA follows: TGTGCCAGCAGTACAACAGGGGATTGGCAGTACTTC. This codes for CASSTTGDWQYF.

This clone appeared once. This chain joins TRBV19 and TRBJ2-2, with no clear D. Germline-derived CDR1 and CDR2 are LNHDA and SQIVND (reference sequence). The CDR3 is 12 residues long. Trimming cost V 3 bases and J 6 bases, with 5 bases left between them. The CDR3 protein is CASSISAGELFF. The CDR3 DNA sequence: TGTGCCAGTAGTATTTCGGCCGGGGAGCTGTTTTTT. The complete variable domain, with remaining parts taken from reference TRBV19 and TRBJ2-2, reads DGGITQSPKYLFRKEGQNVTLSCEQNLNHDAMYWYRQDPGQGLRLIYYSQIVNDFQKGDIAEGYSVSREKKESFPLTVTSAQKNPTAFYLCASSISAGELFFGEGSRLTVL.

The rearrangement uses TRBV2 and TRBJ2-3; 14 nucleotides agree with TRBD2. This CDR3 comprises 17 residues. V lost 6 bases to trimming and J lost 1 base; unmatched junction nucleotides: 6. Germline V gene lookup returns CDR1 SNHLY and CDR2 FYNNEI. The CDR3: CASRRTSGRLGTDTQYF. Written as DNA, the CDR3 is TGTGCCAGCAGGAGGACTAGCGGGAGGCTCGGCACAGATACGCAGTATTTT.

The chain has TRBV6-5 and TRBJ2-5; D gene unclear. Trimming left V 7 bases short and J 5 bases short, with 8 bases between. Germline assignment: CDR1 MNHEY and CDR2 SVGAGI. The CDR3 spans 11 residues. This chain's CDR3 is CASTKTETQYF. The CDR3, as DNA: TGTGCCAGCACTAAAACGGAGACCCAGTACTTC.

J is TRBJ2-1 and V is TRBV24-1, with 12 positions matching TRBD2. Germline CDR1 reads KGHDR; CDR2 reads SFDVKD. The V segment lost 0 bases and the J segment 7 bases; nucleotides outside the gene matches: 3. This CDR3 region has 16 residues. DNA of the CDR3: TGTGCCACCAGTGATTTGACTAGCGGGAGGCAGAATGAGCAGTTCTTC. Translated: CATSDLTSGRQNEQFF.

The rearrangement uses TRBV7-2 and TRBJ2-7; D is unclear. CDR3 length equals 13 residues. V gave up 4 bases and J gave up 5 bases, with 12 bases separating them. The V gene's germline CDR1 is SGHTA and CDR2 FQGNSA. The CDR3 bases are TGTGCCAGCAGCTCCGCATATAACCACGAGCAGTACTTC. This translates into CASSSAYNHEQYF.

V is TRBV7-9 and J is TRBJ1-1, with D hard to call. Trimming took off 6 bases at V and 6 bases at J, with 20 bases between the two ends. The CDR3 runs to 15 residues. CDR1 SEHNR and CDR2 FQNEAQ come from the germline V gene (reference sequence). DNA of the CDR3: TGTGCCAGCAGTGCCGTGGGGTCCCCCCGAGCTGAAGCTTTCTTT. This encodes CASSAVGSPRAEAFF.

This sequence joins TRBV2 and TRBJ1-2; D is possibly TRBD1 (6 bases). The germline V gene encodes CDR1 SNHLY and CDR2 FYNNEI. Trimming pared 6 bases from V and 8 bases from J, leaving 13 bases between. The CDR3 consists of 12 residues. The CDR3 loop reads CASRRTDHGYTF. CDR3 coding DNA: TGTGCCAGCAGAAGGACAGATCACGGCTACACCTTC.